The entry that follows covers one T cell receptor beta chain sequence. The entry originates in a study of T cell responses to AZD1222 COVID-19 vaccine. Using immunoSEQ multiplex PCR, the repertoire was profiled, and TCRdb retains in-frame clones only, with some absent. The sample contains around 100,000 clones, around 94% of which appear only once. The clonotype comes from an adult in good health. The sequencing used peripheral blood, collected on day 0 of AZD1222 vaccination.

DNA of the CDR3: TGTGCCAGCAGCGTAGACGGCTCAAACTATGGCTACACCTTC. This sequence encodes CASSVDGSNYGYTF. The genes are TRBV9 and TRBJ1-2; D remains unclear. The CDR3 runs to 14 residues. V was shortened by 0 bases and J by 2 bases, with 8 bases between the two germline ends. Germline V gene lookup returns CDR1 SGDLS and CDR2 YYNGEE.